The rows below give T cell receptor beta chains drawn from one sample of a study of CD8+ T cells in alopecia areata. Here immunoSEQ multiplex PCR was the method, and the copy in TCRdb shows in-frame clones only, minus some. Of hundreds of thousands of clones in the sample, 50% to 60% were seen once. The starting material was CD4+ T cells sorted from blood, obtained at week 0. The receptors shown here come from a human donor with alopecia areata. The CDR3 runs from the conserved cysteine through the conserved F or W. A D gene is named only where the DNA matches it firmly. Clone size is not always given. Where it is, it says once, few, many or a class for expanded clones.

d_call	v_call	clone_size	j_call	cdr3_aa	cdr3_nt
TRBD1	TRBV30	once	TRBJ1-5	CAWQGQGSNQPQHF	TGTGCCTGGCAAGGACAGGGTAGCAATCAGCCCCAGCATTTT
.	TRBV5-4	.	TRBJ2-5	CASSPTPDRQETQYF	TGTGCCAGCAGCCCGACCCCGGACAGACAAGAGACCCAGTACTTC
.	TRBV19	.	TRBJ1-5	CASSMGGGVTKQPQHF	TGTGCCAGTAGTATGGGAGGGGGGGTGACGAAACAGCCCCAGCATTTT
TRBD1	TRBV25-1	.	TRBJ1-1	CASSRQGAAEAFF	TGTGCCAGCAGTAGACAGGGGGCAGCTGAAGCTTTCTTT
TRBD1	TRBV30	few	TRBJ1-1	CAWEGAWDRPTEAFF	TGTGCCTGGGAAGGGGCCTGGGACAGACCCACTGAAGCTTTCTTT
.	TRBV7-9	.	TRBJ2-1	CASSPLDEQFF	TGTGCCAGCAGCCCCCTCGATGAGCAGTTCTTC
TRBD2	TRBV10-3	.	TRBJ2-5	CATRRGLAEQETQYF	TGTGCCACCCGCCGAGGACTAGCGGAGCAAGAGACCCAGTACTTC
.	TRBV5-1	.	TRBJ1-2	CASSSRPDRPEGYTF	TGCGCCAGCAGCTCCCGACCCGACAGGCCCGAAGGCTACACCTTC
TRBD2	TRBV19	.	TRBJ2-3	CASTGGSLSNTQYF	TGTGCCAGTACCGGCGGGAGTCTATCGAATACGCAGTATTTT
.	TRBV18	.	TRBJ2-7	CASSPPAGYEQYF	TGTGCCAGCTCACCACCAGCGGGTTACGAGCAGTACTTC
.	TRBV29-1	.	TRBJ2-1	CSASLTRVGAHFF	TGCAGCGCCTCTCTAACTAGAGTAGGGGCCCACTTCTTC
.	TRBV2	.	TRBJ2-3	CASSELIAEGATDTQYF	TGTGCCAGCAGTGAACTAATCGCTGAGGGAGCCACAGATACGCAGTATTTT
.	TRBV4-1	.	TRBJ2-5	CASSQTEGETQYF	TGCGCCAGCAGCCAGACAGAAGGGGAGACCCAGTACTTC
.	TRBV5-6	few	TRBJ2-7	CASSRRLARESYEQYF	TGTGCCAGCAGCCGCCGCCTAGCGAGAGAAAGCTACGAGCAGTACTTC
.	TRBV27	.	TRBJ1-2	CASRGSANYGYTF	TGTGCCAGCAGGGGCTCAGCTAACTATGGCTACACCTTC
.	TRBV29-1	.	TRBJ1-4	CSAREDDNEKLFF	TGCAGCGCCCGAGAGGACGATAATGAAAAACTGTTTTTT
TRBD2	TRBV11-2	few	TRBJ2-3	CASSIARLAGATDTQYF	TGTGCCAGCAGCATCGCTCGACTAGCGGGGGCCACAGATACGCAGTATTTT
.	TRBV7-8	.	TRBJ2-1	CASSDHRVGGEQFF	TGTGCCAGCAGCGACCACCGGGTCGGTGGTGAGCAGTTCTTC
.	TRBV5-1	.	TRBJ1-2	CASSLAQGRGDYGYTF	TGCGCCAGCAGCTTGGCTCAGGGGCGCGGGGATTATGGCTACACCTTC
TRBD2	TRBV7-2	.	TRBJ2-6	CASTLTSGMLSGANVLTF	TGTGCCAGCACCCTGACTAGCGGGATGCTATCTGGGGCCAACGTCCTGACTTTC
.	TRBV5-1	.	TRBJ2-7	CASSLEIYASYEQYF	TGCGCCAGCAGCTTGGAAATCTACGCATCCTACGAGCAGTACTTC
.	TRBV5-1	few	TRBJ1-1	CASSRAEDTEAFF	TGCGCCAGCAGCCGAGCGGAGGACACTGAAGCTTTCTTT
TRBD1	TRBV6-1	.	TRBJ1-2	CASRERDRTNYGYTF	TGTGCCAGCAGGGAAAGGGACAGAACGAACTATGGCTACACCTTC
.	TRBV30	once	TRBJ2-1	CAWTGTRDLSSYNEQFF	TGTGCCTGGACCGGGACAAGAGACTTAAGCTCCTACAATGAGCAGTTCTTC
.	TRBV11-2	.	TRBJ1-2	CASKSVRPSAYGYTF	TGTGCCAGCAAATCCGTTCGCCCTTCGGCATATGGCTACACCTTC
TRBD1	TRBV30	few	TRBJ2-2	CAWSRQGNTGELFF	TGTGCCTGGAGCAGACAGGGTAACACCGGGGAGCTGTTTTTT
.	TRBV30	few	TRBJ2-3	CAWRSQGSDTQYF	TGTGCCTGGAGGTCTCAGGGGTCAGATACGCAGTATTTT
.	TRBV18	.	TRBJ2-5	CASSPNPGRAARETQYF	TGTGCCAGCTCACCAAATCCAGGGAGAGCAGCCAGGGAGACCCAGTACTTC
TRBD1	TRBV29-1	.	TRBJ1-5	CSAGTGNPNQPQHF	TGCAGCGCAGGGACAGGGAACCCTAATCAGCCCCAGCATTTT
.	TRBV2	.	TRBJ1-1	CASGGSGRNTEAFF	TGTGCCAGCGGAGGTTCGGGTCGGAACACTGAAGCTTTCTTT
.	TRBV6-5	.	TRBJ2-2	CASKNELSAGELFF	TGTGCCAGCAAGAACGAACTCTCCGCGGGGGAGCTGTTTTTT
TRBD1	TRBV7-7	.	TRBJ2-7	CASSSGTGYEQYF	TGTGCTAGCAGCTCGGGGACAGGGTACGAGCAGTACTTC
.	TRBV29-1	.	TRBJ2-1	CSVVSRNNEQFF	TGCAGCGTTGTCAGCAGGAACAATGAGCAGTTCTTC
.	TRBV4-1	.	TRBJ2-5	CASSQTRIQETQYF	TGCGCCAGCAGCCAGACAAGGATACAAGAGACCCAGTACTTC
TRBD2	TRBV6-5	.	TRBJ2-1	CASSYRGGHNEQFF	TGTGCCAGCAGTTACCGGGGGGGCCACAATGAGCAGTTCTTC
.	TRBV30	once	TRBJ1-2	CAWSGTGGVNYGYTF	TGTGCCTGGAGTGGGACCGGAGGAGTCAACTATGGCTACACCTTC
.	TRBV7-9	once	TRBJ2-7	CASSLAPRNYEQYF	TGTGCCAGCAGCTTAGCCCCTAGAAACTACGAGCAGTACTTC
TRBD2	TRBV6-1	.	TRBJ2-1	CASIPGLAYHNEQFF	TGTGCCAGCATCCCGGGACTAGCTTACCACAATGAGCAGTTCTTC
.	TRBV29-1	.	TRBJ1-1	CSVDLRKGAFF	TGCAGCGTTGATTTAAGAAAGGGTGCTTTCTTT
.	TRBV6-5	.	TRBJ1-2	CASNSGEINYGYTF	TGTGCCAGCAATTCAGGGGAAATCAACTATGGCTACACCTTC
.	TRBV29-1	.	TRBJ2-7	CSVGWAYEQYF	TGCAGCGTTGGATGGGCCTACGAGCAGTACTTC
.	TRBV5-5	.	TRBJ2-3	CASSEVIFAYF	TGTGCCAGCAGCGAGGTTATTTTCGCGTATTTT